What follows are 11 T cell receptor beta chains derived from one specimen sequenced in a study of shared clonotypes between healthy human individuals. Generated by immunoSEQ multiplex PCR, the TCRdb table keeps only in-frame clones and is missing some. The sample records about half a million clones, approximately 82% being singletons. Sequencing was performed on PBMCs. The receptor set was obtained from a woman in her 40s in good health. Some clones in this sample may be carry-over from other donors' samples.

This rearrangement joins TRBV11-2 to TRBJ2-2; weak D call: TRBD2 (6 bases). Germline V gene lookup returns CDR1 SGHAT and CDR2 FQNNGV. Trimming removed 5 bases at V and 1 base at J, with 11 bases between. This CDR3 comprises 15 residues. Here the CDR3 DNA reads TGTGCCAGCAGCCAACGCGGGGTGAACACCGGGGAGCTGTTTTTT. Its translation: CASSQRGVNTGELFF.

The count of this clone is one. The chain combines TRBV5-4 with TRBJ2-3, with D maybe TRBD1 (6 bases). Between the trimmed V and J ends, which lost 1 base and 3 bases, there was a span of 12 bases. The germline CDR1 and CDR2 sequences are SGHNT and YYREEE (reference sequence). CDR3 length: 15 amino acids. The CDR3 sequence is CASSLRPDRTDTQYF. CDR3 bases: TGTGCCAGCAGCTTGCGCCCGGACAGAACAGATACGCAGTATTTT.

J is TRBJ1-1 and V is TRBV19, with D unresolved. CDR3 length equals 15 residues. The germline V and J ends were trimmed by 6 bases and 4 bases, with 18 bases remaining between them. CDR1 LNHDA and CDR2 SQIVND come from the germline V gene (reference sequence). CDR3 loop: CASRGKGMGVTEAFF. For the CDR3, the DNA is TGTGCCAGTAGAGGCAAGGGAATGGGAGTCACTGAAGCTTTCTTT.

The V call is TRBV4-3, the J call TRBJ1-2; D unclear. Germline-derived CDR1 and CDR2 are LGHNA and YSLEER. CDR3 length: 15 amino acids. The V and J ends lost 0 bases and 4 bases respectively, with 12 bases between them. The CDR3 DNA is TGCGCCAGCAGCCAAGATCTGAGCATAAGCTATGGCTACACCTTC. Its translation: CASSQDLSISYGYTF.

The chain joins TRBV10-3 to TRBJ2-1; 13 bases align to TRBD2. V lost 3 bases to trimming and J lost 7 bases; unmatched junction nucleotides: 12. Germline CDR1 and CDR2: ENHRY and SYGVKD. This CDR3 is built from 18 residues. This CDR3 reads CAISDRTSGRGKGNEQFF. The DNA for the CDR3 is TGTGCCATCAGTGACAGGACTAGCGGGAGAGGGAAAGGGAATGAGCAGTTCTTC.

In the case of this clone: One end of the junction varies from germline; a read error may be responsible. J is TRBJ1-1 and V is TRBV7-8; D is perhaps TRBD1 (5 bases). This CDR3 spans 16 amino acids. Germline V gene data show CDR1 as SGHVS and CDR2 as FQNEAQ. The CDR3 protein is CANSLVRGLRNTEAFF. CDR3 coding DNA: TGTGCCAACAGCTTAGTTCGGGGACTAAGGAACACTGAAGCTTTCTTT.

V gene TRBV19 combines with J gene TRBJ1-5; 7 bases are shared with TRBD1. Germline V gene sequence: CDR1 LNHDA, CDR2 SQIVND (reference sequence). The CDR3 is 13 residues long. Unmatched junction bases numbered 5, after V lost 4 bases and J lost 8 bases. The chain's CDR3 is CASSTDRDEPQHF. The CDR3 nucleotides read TGTGCCAGTAGTACCGACAGGGACGAGCCCCAGCATTTT. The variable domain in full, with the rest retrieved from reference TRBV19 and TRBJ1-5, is DGGITQSPKYLFRKEGQNVTLSCEQNLNHDAMYWYRQDPGQGLRLIYYSQIVNDFQKGDIAEGYSVSREKKESFPLTVTSAQKNPTAFYLCASSTDRDEPQHFGDGTRLSIL.

The CDR3 region has the DNA TGCAGCGTGGGAGGGAGTTACTCTGGGGCCAACGTCCTGACTTTC. As protein: CSVGGSYSGANVLTF. The genes are TRBV29-1 and TRBJ2-6, with TRBD2 matching over 7 bases. This CDR3 has 15 residues. V trimming: 6 bases; J trimming: 0 bases; junction bases outside the gene matches: 5. CDR1 and CDR2 (germline): SQVTM, ANQGSEA.

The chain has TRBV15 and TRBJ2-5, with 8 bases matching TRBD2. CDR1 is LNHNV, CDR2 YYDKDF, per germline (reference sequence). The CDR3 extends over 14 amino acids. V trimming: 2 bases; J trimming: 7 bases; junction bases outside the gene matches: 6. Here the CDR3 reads CATSRRTGRVTQYF. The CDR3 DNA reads TGTGCCACCAGCAGACGTACCGGGAGGGTGACCCAGTACTTC. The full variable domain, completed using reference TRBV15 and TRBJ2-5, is DAMVIQNPRYQVTQFGKPVTLSCSQTLNHNVMYWYQQKSSQAPKLLFHYYDKDFNNEADTPDNFQSRRPNTSFCFLDIRSPGLGDTAMYLCATSRRTGRVTQYFGPGTRLLVL.

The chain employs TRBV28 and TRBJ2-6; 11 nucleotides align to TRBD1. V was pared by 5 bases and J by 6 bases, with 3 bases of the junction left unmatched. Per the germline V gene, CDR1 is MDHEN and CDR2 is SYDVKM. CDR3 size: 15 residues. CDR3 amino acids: CASSKGQGVANVLTF. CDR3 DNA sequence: TGTGCCAGCAGTAAGGGACAGGGGGTGGCCAACGTCCTGACTTTC.

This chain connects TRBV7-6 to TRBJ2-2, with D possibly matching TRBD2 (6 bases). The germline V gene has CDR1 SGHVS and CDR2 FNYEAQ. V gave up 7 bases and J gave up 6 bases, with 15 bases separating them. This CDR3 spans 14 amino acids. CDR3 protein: CASTPGLRSGELFF. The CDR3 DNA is TGTGCCAGCACCCCGGGACTCCGATCCGGGGAGCTGTTTTTT.